This TCR beta chain was obtained from a study of vaccination and CD4 T cells after COVID-19. Study-wide points: A median roughly 86% of convalescent patients' SARS-CoV-2-reactive clones emerged only after vaccination.

Scientists ran DNA taken from cultured CD4+ T cells through the Oncomine TCR Beta short-read assay for sequencing. TCRdb fed the PCR reads into MiXCR, producing one record per CDR3 protein. The sample shows over 6,500 distinct CDR3 sequences, 55% to 65% of them seen only once. The germline V gene encodes CDR1 DFQATT and CDR2 SNEGSKA (reference sequence). This CDR3 has 15 residues. V lost 0 bases and J lost 4, with 16 bases in between. Remarks on this clonotype: Its antigen is unknown.

Treatment given: roughly 10-day PBMC culture with coronavirus spike peptide pools or control peptides (ViraFEST assay). This chain joins TRBV20-1 and TRBJ2-7; D is ambiguous. The sequence derives from a human donor who had recovered from COVID-19. Sequencing was done on a sample of CD4+ T cells from blood, cultured in vitro. This chain's CDR3 is CSARDPQISSYEQYF. The CDR3 DNA reads as TGCAGTGCTAGAGATCCCCAGATTTCTTCGTACGAGCAGTACTTC.